This T cell receptor (beta chain) was documented in a study of immune evolution from preneoplasia to lung adenocarcinoma. The method was immunoSEQ multiplex PCR; TCRdb's version includes in-frame clones alone and lacks a portion of them. There are 5,000 or so clones in the sample; around three quarters occur only once, and around 7.2% lies in the top ten. The V gene lost 3 bases and the J gene lost 7 bases, with 12 bases spanning the gap. Germline V gene sequence: CDR1 SQVTM, CDR2 ANQGSEA. There are 12 residues in the CDR3. Between the mid-2010s and the late 2010s, patients underwent resection in Japan or China.

The sequenced sample was FFPE minimally invasive lung adenocarcinoma tissue. The chain has TRBV29-1 and TRBJ1-2; a weak D match, TRBD1 (6 bases). The receptor comes from a person aged 55-80 years with lung adenocarcinoma. CDR3 DNA: TGCAGCGTTGATTCAGGGGTGGTTGGCTACACCTTC. It is translated as CSVDSGVVGYTF.